This T cell receptor (beta chain) was documented in a study of OX40 agonist ivuxolimab in advanced cancers. Notes on the study in general: More expanded clones were seen, on average, in CD8+ T cells than in CD4+. Some nonresponders likewise displayed low normalized T-cell clonal expansion.

As to this clone: What it binds is not known.

Clones were sequenced by immunoSEQ multiplex PCR, and TCRdb holds only the in-frame ones, with some missing. The sample shows approximately 70,000 clones, around 85% of them seen only once. The CDR3 has 13 amino acids. Germline V lookup: CDR1 SNHLY, CDR2 FYNNEI. Trimming cost V 5 bases and J 1 base, with 8 bases left between them. This specimen consisted of CD4+ or CD8+ T cells sorted from blood, obtained in a trial of the OX40 agonist ivuxolimab. The chain recombines TRBV2 with TRBJ1-1; D call uncertain. The receptor's source is an adult with an advanced solid tumor such as melanoma, head and neck, liver or kidney cancer. CDR3 nucleotides: TGTGCCAGCAGTTGGTCAGGGAACACTGAAGCTTTCTTT. This translates into CASSWSGNTEAFF.